This TCR beta chain is from a study of blood T cell repertoires in COVID-19. Study summary: Donors in the United States, Italy and Spain gave samples during acute or convalescent COVID-19. From T cells, B-cell-depleted T cells, or PBMCs came the material, which was cDNA or gDNA.

Germline V gene data show CDR1 as MGHRA and CDR2 as YSYEKL. This CDR3 has 16 amino acids. Trimming took 3 bases from V and 0 from J; bases not matched to a gene: 6. Under the authors' procedure: How many nucleated cells were present was estimated from reference gene primer amplification. TCRdb keeps only in-frame clones here, not all; method: immunoSEQ multiplex PCR. That table is the source of V, J and clone size, and D and trimming were worked out from the DNA. The sample comprises 70,000 to 90,000 clones, about 76% of which are singletons, and 20% to 25% rests with the top ten. The source is a human donor in a cohort sampled during active COVID-19. The chain employs TRBV4-1 and TRBJ2-7; 9 bases line up with TRBD2. Sequenced: peripheral blood. For the CDR3, the DNA is TGCGCCAGCAGCCAGCGGGTAGCGGGAGCCTCCTACGAGCAGTACTTC. Translating gives CASSQRVAGASYEQYF.